This is a list of T cell receptor beta chains from one sample in a study of T cell changes during pregnancy in multiple sclerosis. Some clones are missing from TCRdb's copy, which holds only in-frame ones; the method was immunoSEQ multiplex PCR. The data show about 70,000 clones, approximately 92% seen once. The sequenced sample was peripheral blood, obtained before pregnancy. Every receptor here comes from a female donor with multiple sclerosis, enrolled in a pregnancy study. The conserved cysteine and the conserved F or W are not part of the CDR3 here.

v_call	cdr3_aa
TRBV2	ASRSYRATNEKLF
TRBV10-3	AISALGQTSTDTQY
TRBV2	ARGLAGGNEQF
TRBV4-2	ASSQEGATPYEQY
TRBV19	ASSGSSWGTDTQY
TRBV4-3	ASSQDLTSGRVRGEQF
TRBV6-5	ASSYLRQGAYDEQF
TRBV4-2	ASSQGGTGGSGNTIY
TRBV7-2	ASSWGLAGIYEQY
TRBV19	ASRRDPRGPYEQY
TRBV5-1	ASSFGLAGSTDTQY
TRBV9	ASSRPMGQVYGYT
TRBV29-1	SVGQVQETQY
TRBV30	AWTKDRVFEKLF
TRBV27	ASRQVVTGELF
TRBV28	ASTPGDRDRTGELF
TRBV5-6	ASSLGWDRGYNEQF